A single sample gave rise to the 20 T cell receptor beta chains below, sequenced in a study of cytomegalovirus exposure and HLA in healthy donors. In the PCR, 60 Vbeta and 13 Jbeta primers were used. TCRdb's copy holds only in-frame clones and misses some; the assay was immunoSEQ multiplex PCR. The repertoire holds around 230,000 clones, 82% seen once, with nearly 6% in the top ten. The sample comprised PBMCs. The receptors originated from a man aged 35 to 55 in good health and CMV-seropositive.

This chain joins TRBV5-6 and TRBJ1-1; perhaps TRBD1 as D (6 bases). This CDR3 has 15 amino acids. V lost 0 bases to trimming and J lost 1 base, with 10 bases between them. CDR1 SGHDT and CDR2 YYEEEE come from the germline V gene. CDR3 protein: CASSLGQVKNTEAFF. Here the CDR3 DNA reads TGTGCCAGCAGCTTGGGACAGGTCAAGAACACTGAAGCTTTCTTT.

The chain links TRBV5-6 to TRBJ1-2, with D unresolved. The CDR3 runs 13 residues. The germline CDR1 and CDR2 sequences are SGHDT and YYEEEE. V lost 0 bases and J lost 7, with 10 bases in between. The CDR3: CASSLGVTGGYTF. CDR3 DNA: TGTGCCAGCAGCTTGGGTGTTACGGGTGGCTACACCTTC.

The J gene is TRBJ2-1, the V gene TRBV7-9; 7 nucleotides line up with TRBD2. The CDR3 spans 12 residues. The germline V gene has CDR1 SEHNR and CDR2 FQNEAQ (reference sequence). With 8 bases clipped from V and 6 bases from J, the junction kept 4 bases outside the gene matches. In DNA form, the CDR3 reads TGTGCCAGCCAGACTAGCCCCAATGAGCAGTTCTTC. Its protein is CASQTSPNEQFF.

In DNA, the CDR3 is TGTGCCGGGGGCCGGGGGGGAAACATTCAGTACTTC. Amino acids: CAGGRGGNIQYF. The genes are TRBV30 and TRBJ2-4; TRBD2 agrees at 8 bases. Germline-derived CDR1 and CDR2 are GTSNPN and SVGIG (reference sequence). The CDR3 has 12 amino acids. V lost 8 bases and J lost 6; bases outside the gene matches: 6.

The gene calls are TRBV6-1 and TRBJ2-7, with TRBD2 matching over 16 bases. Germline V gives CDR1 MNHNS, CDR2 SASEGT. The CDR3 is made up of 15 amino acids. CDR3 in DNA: TGTGCTAGCAGAGGGACTAGCGGGAGGGCTTACGAGCAGTACGTC. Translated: CASRGTSGRAYEQYV.

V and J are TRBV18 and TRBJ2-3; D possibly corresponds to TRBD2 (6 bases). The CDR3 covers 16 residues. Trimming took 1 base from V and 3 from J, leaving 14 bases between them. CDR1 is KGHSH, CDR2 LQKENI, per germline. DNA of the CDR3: TGTGCCAGCTCACCACGAAGGCAGGCGGGGACAGATACGCAGTATTTT. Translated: CASSPRRQAGTDTQYF.

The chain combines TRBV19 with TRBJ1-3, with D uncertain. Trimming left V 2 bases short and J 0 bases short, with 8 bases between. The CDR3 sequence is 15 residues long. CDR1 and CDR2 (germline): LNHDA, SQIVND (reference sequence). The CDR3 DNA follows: TGTGCCAGTAGTATACTTCTTAGCTCTGGAAACACCATATATTTT. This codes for CASSILLSSGNTIYF. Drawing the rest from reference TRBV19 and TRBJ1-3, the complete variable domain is DGGITQSPKYLFRKEGQNVTLSCEQNLNHDAMYWYRQDPGQGLRLIYYSQIVNDFQKGDIAEGYSVSREKKESFPLTVTSAQKNPTAFYLCASSILLSSGNTIYFGEGSWLTVV.

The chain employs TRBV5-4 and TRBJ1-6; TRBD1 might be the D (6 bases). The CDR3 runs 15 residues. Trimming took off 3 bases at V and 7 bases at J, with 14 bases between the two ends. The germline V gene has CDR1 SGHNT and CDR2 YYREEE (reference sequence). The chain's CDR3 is CASSSTGHLNSPLHF. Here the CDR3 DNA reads TGTGCCAGCAGCTCCACGGGACATTTGAATTCACCCCTCCACTTT. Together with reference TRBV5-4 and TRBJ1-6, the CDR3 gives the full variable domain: ETGVTQSPTHLIKTRGQQVTLRCSSQSGHNTVSWYQQALGQGPQFIFQYYREEENGRGNFPPRFSGLQFPNYSSELNVNALELDDSALYLCASSSTGHLNSPLHFGNGTRLTVT.

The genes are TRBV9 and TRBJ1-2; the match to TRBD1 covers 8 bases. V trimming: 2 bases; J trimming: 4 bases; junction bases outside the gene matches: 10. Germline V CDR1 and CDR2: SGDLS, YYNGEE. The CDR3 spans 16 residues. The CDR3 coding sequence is TGTGCCAGCAGCGTCCACGGACAGGGAGAATCCTATGGCTACACCTTC. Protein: CASSVHGQGESYGYTF.

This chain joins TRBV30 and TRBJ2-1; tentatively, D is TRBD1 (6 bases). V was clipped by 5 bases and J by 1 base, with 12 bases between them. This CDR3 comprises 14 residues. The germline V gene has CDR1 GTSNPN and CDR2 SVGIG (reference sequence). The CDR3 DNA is TGTGCCTGGGGGGGCAGGGGATCCTACAATGAGCAGTTCTTC. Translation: CAWGGRGSYNEQFF.

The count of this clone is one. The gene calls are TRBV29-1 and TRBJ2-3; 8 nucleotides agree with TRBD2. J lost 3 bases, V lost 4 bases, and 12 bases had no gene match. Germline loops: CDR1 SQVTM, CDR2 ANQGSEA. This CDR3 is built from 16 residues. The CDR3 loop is CSVAGTSQFWTDTQYF. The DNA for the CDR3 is TGCAGCGTTGCTGGGACTAGTCAGTTTTGGACAGATACGCAGTATTTT.

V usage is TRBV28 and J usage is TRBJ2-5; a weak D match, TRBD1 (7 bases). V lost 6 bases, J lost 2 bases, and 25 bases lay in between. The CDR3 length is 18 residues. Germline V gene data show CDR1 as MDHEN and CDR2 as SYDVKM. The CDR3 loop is CASSRDPAYRGGQETQYF. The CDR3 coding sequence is TGTGCCAGCAGCCGGGACCCCGCGTACAGGGGAGGTCAAGAGACCCAGTACTTC.

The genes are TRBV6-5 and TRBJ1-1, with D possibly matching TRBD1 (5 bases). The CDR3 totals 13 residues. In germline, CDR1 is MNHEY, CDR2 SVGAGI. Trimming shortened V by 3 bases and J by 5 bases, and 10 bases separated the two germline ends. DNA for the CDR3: TGTGCCAGCAGTTATCAGGGCGAAACTGAAGCTTTCTTT. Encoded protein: CASSYQGETEAFF.

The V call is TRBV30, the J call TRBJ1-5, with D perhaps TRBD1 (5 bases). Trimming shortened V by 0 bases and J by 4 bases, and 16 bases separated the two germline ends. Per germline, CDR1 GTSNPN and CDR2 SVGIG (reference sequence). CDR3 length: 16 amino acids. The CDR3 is CAWSVKSQGLNQPQHF. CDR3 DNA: TGTGCCTGGAGTGTGAAGAGCCAGGGATTGAATCAGCCCCAGCATTTT.

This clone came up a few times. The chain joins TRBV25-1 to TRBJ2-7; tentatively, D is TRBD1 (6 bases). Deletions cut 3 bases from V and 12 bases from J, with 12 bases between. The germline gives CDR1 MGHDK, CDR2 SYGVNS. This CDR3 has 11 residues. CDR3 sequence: CASSDRGRRYF. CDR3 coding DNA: TGTGCCAGCAGTGACAGGGGCAGGCGGTACTTC.

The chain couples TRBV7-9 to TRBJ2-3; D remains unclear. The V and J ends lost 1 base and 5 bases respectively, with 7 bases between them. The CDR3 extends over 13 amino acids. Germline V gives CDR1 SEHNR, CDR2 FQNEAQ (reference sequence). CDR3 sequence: CASSLEFRDTQYF. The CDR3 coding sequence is TGTGCCAGCAGCTTAGAATTCAGAGATACGCAGTATTTT.

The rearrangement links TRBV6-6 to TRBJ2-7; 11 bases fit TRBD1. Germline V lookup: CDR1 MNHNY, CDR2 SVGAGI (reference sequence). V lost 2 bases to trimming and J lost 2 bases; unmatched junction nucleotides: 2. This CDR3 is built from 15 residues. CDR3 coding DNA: TGTGCCAGCAGTTACGGGGGACAGGGGGCCTACGAGCAGTACTTC. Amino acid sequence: CASSYGGQGAYEQYF.

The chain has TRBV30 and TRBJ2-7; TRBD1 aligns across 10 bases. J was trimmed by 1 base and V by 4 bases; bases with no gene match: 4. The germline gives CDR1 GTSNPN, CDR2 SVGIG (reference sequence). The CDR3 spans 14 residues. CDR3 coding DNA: TGTGCCTGGAAGAGGGGACAGGGGTCCTACGAGCAGTACTTC. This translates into CAWKRGQGSYEQYF.

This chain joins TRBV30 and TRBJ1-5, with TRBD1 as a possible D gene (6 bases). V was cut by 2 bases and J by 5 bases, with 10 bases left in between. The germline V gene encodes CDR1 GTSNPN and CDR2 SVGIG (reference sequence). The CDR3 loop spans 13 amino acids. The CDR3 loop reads CAWSSGGHQPQHF. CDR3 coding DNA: TGTGCCTGGAGTTCGGGGGGGCATCAGCCCCAGCATTTT. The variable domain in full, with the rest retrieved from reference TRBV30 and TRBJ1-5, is SQTIHQWPATLVQPVGSPLSLECTVEGTSNPNLYWYRQAAGRGLQLLFYSVGIGQISSEVPQNLSASRPQDRQFILSSKKLLLSDSGFYLCAWSSGGHQPQHFGDGTRLSIL.

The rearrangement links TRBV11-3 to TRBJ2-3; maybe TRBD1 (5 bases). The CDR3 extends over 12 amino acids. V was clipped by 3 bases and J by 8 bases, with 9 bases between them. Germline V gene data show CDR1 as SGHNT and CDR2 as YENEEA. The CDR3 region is CASSLDQGTQYF. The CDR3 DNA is TGTGCCAGCAGCTTGGACCAGGGTACGCAGTATTTT.